The 3 T cell receptor beta chains in this list originate from one sample, sequenced in a study of shared T cell receptors in the human thymus. Profiling relied on immunoSEQ multiplex PCR, and the TCRdb table lists in-frame clones only, not all of them. The table records 600,000 to 900,000 clones, 75% to 90% of them present only once. The data were also submitted as part of a second study, on human thymus T cells.

Sequencing was performed on thymocytes. Receptors were obtained from a girl under three years old with a congenital heart defect.

A single count supports this clone. V and J are TRBV4-2 and TRBJ2-1, with 10 positions matching TRBD1. Germline V gene lookup returns CDR1 LGHNA and CDR2 YNFKEQ. Trimming took 3 bases from V and 5 from J; bases not matched to a gene: 13. CDR3 length: 18 amino acids. CDR3 region: CASSHSGIGTGVDNEQFF. The DNA for the CDR3 is TGTGCCAGCAGCCACTCAGGAATAGGGACAGGGGTCGACAATGAGCAGTTCTTC.

The J gene is TRBJ1-2, the V gene TRBV6-1, with D tentatively TRBD1 (5 bases). Germline V lookup: CDR1 MNHNS, CDR2 SASEGT. This CDR3 has 14 amino acids. Between the trimmed V and J ends, which lost 0 bases and 5 bases, there was a span of 10 bases. The CDR3 DNA follows: TGTGCCAGCAGTGAAGCGCGGGGGGAGTATGGCTACACCTTC. This encodes CASSEARGEYGYTF.

The chain is built from TRBV7-2 and TRBJ1-2, with D possibly being TRBD1 (6 bases). The CDR3 has 15 amino acids. V was shortened by 4 bases and J by 0 bases, with 12 bases between the two germline ends. Germline CDR1 and CDR2: SGHTA and FQGNSA. The CDR3 bases are TGTGCCAGCAGCTCCCTTTACAGGGCTAACTATGGCTACACCTTC. Its protein is CASSSLYRANYGYTF.